This entry lists 24 T cell receptor beta chains sequenced from one sample in a study of CD8 T cells in Susac syndrome. Random hexamers served to reverse transcribe roughly 0.5 to 1 ug RNA. TCRdb reprocessed the immunoSEQ multiplex PCR reads with MiXCR, giving one entry per CDR3 protein. Of a few hundred thousand distinct CDR3 sequences listed, 85% to 95% are singletons. The sequencing input was CD4+ T cells from PBMCs. The receptors derive from a human donor with multiple sclerosis.

The V gene is TRBV12-3 or TRBV12-4, the J gene TRBJ2-1; a weak D match, TRBD2 (5 bases). There are 14 residues in the CDR3. V was trimmed by 10 bases and J by 2 bases, leaving 15 bases between them. The CDR3 loop reads CATSTDFPYNEQFF. The CDR3 DNA reads as TGTGCCACCTCCACGGACTTCCCCTACAATGAGCAGTTCTTC.

This chain uses TRBV23-1 with TRBJ1-2; D uncertain. TRBV23-1 is an open reading frame, and its role is uncertain. This CDR3 is 13 amino acids long. Trimming removed 3 bases at V and 8 bases at J, with 13 bases between. The CDR3 loop reads CASSHQEERGYTF. The CDR3 DNA follows: TGCGCCAGCAGTCATCAGGAGGAACGAGGCTACACCTTC.

V and J are TRBV30 and TRBJ2-1; tentatively, D is TRBD1 (6 bases). The CDR3 sequence is 14 residues long. Germline values: CDR1 GTSNPN, CDR2 SVGIG (reference sequence). With 2 bases removed from V and 8 bases from J, the gap between germline ends came to 16 bases. The CDR3 region is CAWSPGQPVDEQFF. CDR3 bases: TGTGCCTGGAGTCCCGGACAGCCCGTGGATGAGCAGTTCTTC.

The chain links TRBV20-1 to TRBJ2-3; TRBD1 matches 8 bases. V was pared by 2 bases and J by 2 bases, with 0 bases of the junction left unmatched. The CDR3 contains 13 residues. Germline V gives CDR1 DFQATT, CDR2 SNEGSKA (reference sequence). CDR3: CSARQGATDTQYF. The CDR3 nucleotides are TGCAGTGCTAGACAGGGGGCCACAGATACGCAGTATTTT.

CDR3 DNA sequence: TGTGCCAGCAGCCCTCCGGGACTAGCGGGGGGTACCTACGAGCAGTACTTC. Its protein product is CASSPPGLAGGTYEQYF. The chain combines TRBV9 with TRBJ2-7; TRBD2 matches 15 bases. CDR3 length: 17 amino acids. V dropped 4 bases and J dropped 2; count of bases not matched to a gene: 7. The germline V gene encodes CDR1 SGDLS and CDR2 YYNGEE.

This chain uses TRBV20-1 with TRBJ2-7; possible D gene TRBD2, 6 bases. CDR1 is DFQATT and CDR2 is SNEGSKA in the germline V gene (reference sequence). Deletions cut 4 bases from V and 1 base from J, with 20 bases between. This CDR3 is built from 16 residues. The DNA for the CDR3 is TGCAGTGCTATCCCGATCGTCGGGAGCCTTTCCTACGAGCAGTACTTC. As protein: CSAIPIVGSLSYEQYF.

The chain carries TRBV30 and TRBJ1-2, with TRBD1 matching over 8 bases. In germline, CDR1 is GTSNPN, CDR2 SVGIG (reference sequence). Unmatched junction bases numbered 3, after V lost 2 bases and J lost 4 bases. The CDR3 has 13 amino acids. CDR3 residues: CAWSYQGAYGYTF. The CDR3 nucleotides are TGTGCCTGGAGTTATCAGGGGGCCTATGGCTACACCTTC.

The chain employs TRBV3-1 and TRBJ2-5, with a weak D call TRBD2 (5 bases). Germline CDR1 reads LGHDT; CDR2 reads YNNKEL (reference sequence). This CDR3 region has 12 residues. Trimming left V 5 bases short and J 5 bases short, with 9 bases between. The CDR3 loop reads CASSTSTETQYF. CDR3 nucleotides: TGTGCCAGCAGCACTAGTACGGAGACCCAGTACTTC.

The chain's CDR3 is CSARDRGLKLFF. The CDR3 coding sequence is TGCAGTGCTAGAGATCGGGGCTTAAAACTGTTTTTT. The chain is built from TRBV20-1 and TRBJ1-4, with D tentatively TRBD1 (5 bases). Germline V CDR1 and CDR2: DFQATT, SNEGSKA (reference sequence). The V and J ends lost 0 bases and 10 bases respectively, with 9 bases between them. This CDR3 spans 12 amino acids.

This chain joins TRBV7-2 and TRBJ2-5, with D possibly called TRBD1 or TRBD2 (5 bases each). CDR1 is SGHTA, CDR2 FQGNSA, per germline. This CDR3 has 14 residues. Between the trimmed V and J ends, which lost 5 bases and 2 bases, there was a span of 12 bases. The DNA for the CDR3 is TGTGCCAGCAGCCCCGGGACCGAACAAGAGACCCAGTACTTC. This codes for CASSPGTEQETQYF.

The chain has TRBV11-2 and TRBJ2-5; D tentatively fits TRBD1 or TRBD2 (6 bases each). CDR1 is SGHAT, CDR2 FQNNGV, per germline. The CDR3 sequence is 14 residues long. Trimming took 1 base from V and 5 from J, leaving 11 bases between them. CDR3: CASSLAGALETQYF. DNA of the CDR3: TGTGCCAGCAGCTTAGCGGGGGCTTTGGAGACCCAGTACTTC.

The rearrangement joins TRBV20-1 to TRBJ1-5; D gene unclear. The CDR3 is made up of 13 amino acids. Trimming cost V 3 bases and J 2 bases, with 8 bases left between them. Looked up from germline, CDR1 is DFQATT and CDR2 is SNEGSKA (reference sequence). CDR3 DNA: TGCAGTGCTAGTGCGGCAGGCAATCAGCCCCAGCATTTT. Amino acid sequence: CSASAAGNQPQHF.

CDR3 region: CASGSGTTNTEAFF. The CDR3 DNA is TGTGCTAGTGGTTCGGGGACTACGAACACTGAAGCTTTCTTT. This rearrangement joins TRBV12-5 to TRBJ1-1; possibly TRBD1 for D (5 bases). The CDR3 consists of 14 residues. Germline CDR1 is LGHNT and CDR2 is FRNRAP. Trimming removed 4 bases from V and 1 base from J, with 10 bases in between.

The V and J genes are TRBV30 and TRBJ1-1; 10 bases line up with TRBD1. Germline V gene lookup returns CDR1 GTSNPN and CDR2 SVGIG (reference sequence). Trimming took 4 bases from V and 7 from J; bases not matched to a gene: 6. This CDR3 is 13 amino acids long. The CDR3 loop reads CAWIPGQGVEAFF. DNA for the CDR3: TGTGCCTGGATTCCCGGACAGGGGGTTGAAGCTTTCTTT.

The rearrangement links TRBV7-9 to TRBJ2-3, with TRBD2 as a possible D gene (5 bases). This CDR3 is 16 amino acids long. V lost 5 bases, J lost 4 bases, and 19 bases lay in between. Germline assignment: CDR1 SEHNR and CDR2 FQNEAQ (reference sequence). CDR3 coding DNA: TGTGCCAGCAGCATTATAACTAGTCTCACCTCAGATACGCAGTATTTT. It is translated as CASSIITSLTSDTQYF.

The gene calls are TRBV25-1 and TRBJ2-1; TRBD1 is a possible D gene (6 bases). CDR1 is MGHDK and CDR2 is SYGVNS in the germline V gene. The CDR3 runs to 14 residues. With 1 base removed from V and 4 bases from J, the gap between germline ends came to 8 bases. The CDR3 here is CASSEWTAYNEQFF. The CDR3 DNA follows: TGTGCCAGCAGTGAATGGACAGCTTACAATGAGCAGTTCTTC. Combining the CDR3 with reference TRBV25-1 and TRBJ2-1 gives the whole variable domain EADIYQTPRYLVIGTGKKITLECSQTMGHDKMYWYQQDPGMELHLIHYSYGVNSTEKGDLSSESTVSRIRTEHFPLTLESARPSHTSQYLCASSEWTAYNEQFFGPGTRLTVL.

This chain connects TRBV9 to TRBJ2-3; perhaps TRBD2 as D (6 bases). CDR1 is SGDLS, CDR2 YYNGEE, per germline. Deletions cut 3 bases from V and 6 bases from J, with 17 bases between. The CDR3 has 15 amino acids. The CDR3 coding sequence is TGTGCCAGCAGCGCTGGAGGGGATTTCACGGATACGCAGTATTTT. Encoded protein: CASSAGGDFTDTQYF.

The chain uses TRBV4-1 and TRBJ2-3; the match to TRBD1 covers 8 bases. J gave up 1 base and V 3 bases, and 3 bases lay outside the gene matches. Germline CDR1 is MGHRA and CDR2 is YSYEKL. The CDR3 has 15 amino acids. The CDR3 loop is CASSHSGQGTDTQYF. The CDR3 region has the DNA TGCGCCAGCAGCCATTCGGGACAGGGCACAGATACGCAGTATTTT.

The chain joins TRBV4-2 to TRBJ2-3; TRBD2 aligns across 9 bases. The germline V gene encodes CDR1 LGHNA and CDR2 YNFKEQ. After removal of 2 bases from V and 6 bases from J, the junction contained 6 bases not matched to a gene. The CDR3 is made up of 15 amino acids. CDR3 in amino acids: CASSQTSGLGDTQYF. CDR3 DNA: TGTGCCAGCAGCCAAACTAGCGGGTTGGGGGATACGCAGTATTTT.

This rearrangement joins TRBV20-1 to TRBJ2-4, with 8 positions matching TRBD2. Germline trimming cut 0 bases from V and 0 bases from J; bases unmatched to any gene: 1. This CDR3 is built from 15 residues. Germline-derived CDR1 and CDR2 are DFQATT and SNEGSKA (reference sequence). For the CDR3, the DNA is TGCAGTGCTAGAGACGGGGGGGGAGCCAAAAACATTCAGTACTTC. Translated: CSARDGGGAKNIQYF.

V and J are TRBV27 and TRBJ2-5; D is perhaps TRBD2 (5 bases). This CDR3 is built from 13 residues. Germline CDR1 and CDR2: MNHEY and SMNVEV (reference sequence). The V end was cut by 4 bases, the J end by 7 bases, with 13 bases between. For the CDR3, the DNA is TGTGCCAGCAGTTGGGCCGCGGCGGGGACCCAGTACTTC. This codes for CASSWAAAGTQYF.

The rearrangement uses TRBV25-1 and TRBJ2-1, with D possibly being TRBD1 (6 bases). The CDR3 contains 15 residues. In germline, CDR1 is MGHDK, CDR2 SYGVNS. With 5 bases removed from V and 1 base from J, the gap between germline ends came to 12 bases. The CDR3 nucleotides read TGTGCCAGCAGTCATACAGGGTCATCCTACAATGAGCAGTTCTTC. This sequence encodes CASSHTGSSYNEQFF.

The J gene is TRBJ2-3, the V gene TRBV20-1; TRBD2 matches at 9 bases. Germline values: CDR1 DFQATT, CDR2 SNEGSKA (reference sequence). J lost 2 bases, V lost 0 bases, and 3 bases had no gene match. The CDR3 is 15 amino acids. This CDR3 is CSARDSGGTTDTQYF. Written as DNA, the CDR3 is TGCAGTGCTAGAGATAGCGGGGGTACCACAGATACGCAGTATTTT.

The rearrangement joins TRBV23-1 to TRBJ1-1, with 9 nucleotides matching TRBD1. TRBV23-1 is classed as an ORF, of uncertain function. V lost 1 base, J lost 4 bases, and 7 bases stayed unmatched. This CDR3 is 16 amino acids long. As DNA, the CDR3 is TGCGCCAGCAGTCAATTTTACAGGGGGCAGTTCACTGAAGCTTTCTTT. This codes for CASSQFYRGQFTEAFF.